A selection of T cell receptor beta chains follows, all from one sample in a study of long-term antiretroviral therapy in people with HIV. Sequenced by immunoSEQ multiplex PCR; TCRdb stores in-frame clones only, minus some. The sample lists around 15,000 clones; about 94% were seen once. This material consisted of unsorted PBMCs, taken roughly 6.2 years after starting antiretroviral therapy. These receptors were obtained from a woman aged 45-65 years with HIV. Each CDR3 is given with its conserved first and last residue. A D gene is named only where the DNA matches it firmly. The size of a clone is reported for some rows only, either as once, few or many, or as a class for expanded clones.

D gene	V gene	J gene	clone size	CDR3 protein	CDR3 DNA
-	TRBV19	TRBJ2-7	-	CASRKGIIEDEQYF	TGTGCCAGTAGAAAGGGGATAATTGAGGACGAGCAGTACTTC
-	TRBV15	TRBJ2-7	-	CATSRHSYEQYF	TGTGCCACCAGCAGGCACTCCTACGAGCAGTACTTC
-	TRBV28	TRBJ2-7	few	CAIADGPYEQYF	TGTGCCATCGCGGACGGACCCTACGAGCAGTACTTC
-	TRBV2	TRBJ1-2	-	CASSIIRQSNYGYTF	TGTGCCAGCAGTATCATTAGACAGTCAAACTATGGCTACACCTTC
-	TRBV7-9	TRBJ2-6	-	CASSSLGGHSQAGANVLTF	TGTGCCAGCAGCTCGCTTGGGGGACACTCTCAGGCAGGGGCCAACGTCCTGACTTTC
TRBD1	TRBV7-8	TRBJ2-1	-	CASSFTGDEQFF	TGTGCCAGCAGCTTTACAGGGGATGAGCAGTTCTTC
TRBD2	TRBV19	TRBJ2-2	-	CATTGLAGGPNTGELFF	TGTGCCACAACGGGACTAGCGGGAGGGCCTAACACCGGGGAGCTGTTTTTT
-	TRBV7-9	TRBJ2-1	-	CASTPGWGHINNEQFF	TGTGCCAGCACCCCTGGTTGGGGGCACATAAACAATGAGCAGTTCTTC
-	TRBV19	TRBJ2-2	-	CASSPIGGNTGELFF	TGTGCCAGTAGCCCTATAGGGGGAAACACCGGGGAGCTGTTTTTT
-	TRBV15	TRBJ1-1	-	CATSLGRTNTEAFF	TGTGCCACCAGTCTCGGACGGACGAACACTGAAGCTTTCTTT
TRBD2	TRBV4-2	TRBJ2-1	-	CASSSRTSGSYNEQFF	TGTGCCAGCAGCTCACGGACTAGCGGCTCCTACAATGAGCAGTTCTTC
TRBD1	TRBV19	TRBJ1-1	-	CASSPLPDRGGTEAFF	TGTGCCAGTAGCCCCCTACCGGACAGGGGAGGAACTGAAGCTTTCTTT
-	TRBV6-5	TRBJ1-1	-	CASSYSGGNTEAFF	TGTGCCAGCAGTTACTCTGGCGGGAACACTGAAGCTTTCTTT
-	TRBV6-5	TRBJ1-4	-	CASSRGGAGKKLFF	TGTGCCAGCTCACGAGGGGGTGCGGGGAAAAAACTGTTTTTT
-	TRBV6-5	TRBJ2-1	-	CASSYSGDSYNEQFF	TGTGCCAGCAGTTACAGTGGAGACTCCTACAATGAGCAGTTCTTC
-	TRBV19	TRBJ2-2	-	CASGPFTGELFF	TGTGCCAGTGGACCCTTTACTGGGGAGCTGTTTTTT
-	TRBV19	TRBJ2-7	-	CASRNGGSSSYEQYF	TGTGCCAGTAGGAATGGCGGGTCAAGCTCCTACGAGCAGTACTTC
-	TRBV21-1	TRBJ2-7	-	CASGKGLAGGNYEQYF	TGTGCCAGCGGGAAGGGACTAGCGGGAGGGAACTACGAGCAGTACTTC
-	TRBV6-5	TRBJ2-6	-	CASSQSPSGANVLTF	TGTGCCAGCAGTCAGAGTCCCTCTGGGGCCAACGTCCTGACTTTC
-	TRBV11-2	TRBJ2-7	once	CASSLEDDEQYF	TGTGCCAGCAGCTTAGAAGACGACGAGCAGTACTTC
-	TRBV7-9	TRBJ2-7	-	CASSQDSFYEQYF	TGTGCCAGCAGCCAGGACAGTTTCTACGAGCAGTACTTC
-	TRBV11-2	TRBJ1-2	-	CASSFLGSGGYTF	TGTGCCAGCAGCTTCCTAGGGAGCGGAGGCTACACCTTC
-	TRBV28	TRBJ2-4	-	CASSLPSGTKDIQYF	TGTGCCAGCAGTTTACCCTCCGGGACGAAGGACATTCAGTACTTC
-	TRBV19	TRBJ1-2	-	CASTPQGSNYGYTF	TGTGCCAGTACCCCACAGGGATCTAACTATGGCTACACCTTC
TRBD1	TRBV7-6	TRBJ2-7	-	CASSSGQGTYEQYF	TGTGCCAGCAGCTCGGGACAGGGAACCTACGAGCAGTACTTC
TRBD2	TRBV7-3	TRBJ2-3	-	CASSLTGLADTQYF	TGTGCCAGCAGCTTAACGGGACTAGCAGATACGCAGTATTTT
-	TRBV9	TRBJ2-2	few	CASSVVSGSGELFF	TGTGCCAGCAGCGTAGTGTCAGGGTCCGGGGAGCTGTTTTTT
-	TRBV6-5	TRBJ1-1	-	CASSYREAKGEAFF	TGTGCCAGCAGTTACAGGGAGGCTAAGGGTGAAGCTTTCTTT